This TCR beta chain was sequenced in a study of CD8+ T cells in alopecia areata. Study context: Treated patients were dosed with oral tofacitinib, taking 5 to 10 mg twice daily. Regarding the study as a whole: Clonality exceeded that of normal scalp in lesional scalp, most notably in alopecia totalis/universalis. Researchers reported that TCR sharing among patients proved less clear than in mice, possibly HLA-linked.

Individuals with alopecia areata gave both lesional scalp punch biopsies and peripheral blood for collection. Trimming took off 3 bases at V and 2 bases at J, with 11 bases between the two ends. Germline-derived CDR1 and CDR2 are SQVTM and ANQGSEA. The CDR3 loop spans 14 amino acids. Isolated RNA was reverse transcribed into cDNA used as the sequencing template. The data were produced by immunoSEQ multiplex PCR, yet TCRdb's version contains in-frame clones alone and is incomplete. The repertoire consists of about 70,000 clones, with around half occurring once and the leading ten covering about a sixth. In the case of this clone: Its antigen remains unknown.

The clonotype originates from a human donor with alopecia areata. The chain recombines TRBV29-1 with TRBJ2-1; tentatively, D is TRBD1 or TRBD2 (5 bases each). Sequencing was performed on CD8+ T cells sorted from blood, taken at week 0. The CDR3: CSVEGVGAYNEQFF. CDR3 coding DNA: TGCAGCGTTGAGGGGGTCGGAGCCTACAATGAGCAGTTCTTC.